A single sample gave rise to the 18 T cell receptor beta chains below, sequenced in a study of Graves' ophthalmopathy and Graves' hyperthyroidism. Amplification from RNA transcripts yielded the TCR beta CDR3 regions. RT-PCR in the first round used HTBI primers; a second-round multiplex PCR followed. TCRdb fed the multiplex PCR reads into MiXCR, producing one record per CDR3 protein. The sample holds about 700,000 distinct CDR3 sequences, around 40% seen once. Sequencing input: peripheral blood. These receptors originate from an adult man with Graves' ophthalmopathy.

The J gene is TRBJ2-5, the V gene TRBV20-1; D is ambiguous. The CDR3 spans 12 residues. Trimming removed 2 bases at V and 5 bases at J, with 9 bases between. Germline V gives CDR1 DFQATT, CDR2 SNEGSKA (reference sequence). The CDR3 nucleotides are TGCAGTGCTAGACTTTTCGAGGAGACCCAGTACTTC. Protein: CSARLFEETQYF.

This clonotype occurred many times. The rearrangement uses TRBV5-1 and TRBJ1-3, with D unclear. V was trimmed by 0 bases and J by 2 bases, leaving 6 bases between them. Germline lookup yields CDR1 SGHRS and CDR2 YFSETQ. CDR3 length: 14 residues. CDR3 sequence reads: CASSLGPAGNTIYF. CDR3 DNA sequence: TGCGCCAGCAGCTTGGGGCCCGCTGGAAACACCATATATTTT.

The V gene is TRBV19, the J gene TRBJ2-2, with 8 nucleotides matching TRBD1. CDR1 is LNHDA and CDR2 is SQIVND in the germline V gene (reference sequence). Trimming at V came to 4 bases and at J to 0 bases, leaving 1 base not matched to a gene. The CDR3 consists of 15 residues. CDR3 nucleotides: TGTGCCAGTAGTACGACAGGGGCGAACACCGGGGAGCTGTTTTTT. Its protein is CASSTTGANTGELFF.

At least ten counts were recorded for this clonotype. The chain has TRBV15 and TRBJ2-5, with D possibly being TRBD1 (6 bases). The CDR3 is made up of 13 amino acids. The germline V gene has CDR1 LNHNV and CDR2 YYDKDF (reference sequence). V was clipped by 2 bases and J by 5 bases, with 9 bases between them. CDR3 loop: CATSRYRAETQYF. In DNA form, the CDR3 reads TGTGCCACCAGCAGATACAGGGCTGAGACCCAGTACTTC.

The chain carries TRBV7-2 and TRBJ1-3; perhaps TRBD1 as D (5 bases). The CDR3 covers 18 residues. V lost 2 bases and J 0 bases, leaving 17 bases between the germline ends. In germline, CDR1 is SGHTA, CDR2 FQGNSA. The CDR3 is CASSLYGRVQSSGNTIYF. The CDR3 DNA reads TGTGCCAGCAGCTTATACGGCAGGGTGCAAAGCTCTGGAAACACCATATATTTT.

This clonotype was seen only a few times. The rearrangement links TRBV9 to TRBJ1-2, with unresolved D. V was clipped by 0 bases and J by 4 bases, with 10 bases between them. Germline values: CDR1 SGDLS, CDR2 YYNGEE. There are 14 residues in the CDR3. The CDR3 region is CASSVGTAFYGYTF. The DNA of the CDR3 is TGTGCCAGCAGCGTAGGTACAGCTTTCTATGGCTACACCTTC.

For the CDR3, the DNA is TGCGCCAGCAGCCGAACCGGGACAGGGTTCACAGATACGCAGTATTTT. Its translation: CASSRTGTGFTDTQYF. The chain links TRBV4-3 to TRBJ2-3, with TRBD1 identical over 9 bases. Germline values: CDR1 LGHNA, CDR2 YSLEER. V shed 4 bases and J 2 bases; nucleotides not matched to a gene: 7. This CDR3 spans 16 amino acids.

The rearrangement links TRBV11-3 to TRBJ2-7, with TRBD1 matching 7 bases. The CDR3 extends over 15 amino acids. The V segment lost 5 bases and the J segment 7 bases; nucleotides outside the gene matches: 14. Germline V gene sequence: CDR1 SGHNT, CDR2 YENEEA. CDR3 protein: CASSHVTGIIGEQYF. CDR3 in DNA: TGTGCCAGCAGCCACGTGACAGGGATTATTGGGGAGCAGTACTTC. Using reference TRBV11-3 and TRBJ2-7 for the parts outside the CDR3, the full variable domain is EAGVVQSPRYKIIEKKQPVAFWCNPISGHNTLYWYLQNLGQGPELLIRYENEEAVDDSQLPKDRFSAERLKGVDSTLKIQPAELGDSAVYLCASSHVTGIIGEQYFGPGTRLTVT.

The gene calls are TRBV20-1 and TRBJ1-4, with 8 bases aligning to TRBD1. V shed 5 bases and J 8 bases; nucleotides not matched to a gene: 7. Germline V gives CDR1 DFQATT, CDR2 SNEGSKA (reference sequence). This CDR3 is built from 13 residues. The CDR3 nucleotides read TGCAGTGCTGGAAGGACAGGGTTGGAAAAACTGTTTTTT. Protein: CSAGRTGLEKLFF.

The chain employs TRBV9 and TRBJ2-5, with D maybe TRBD1 (6 bases). The CDR3 contains 15 residues. V dropped 0 bases and J dropped 4 bases, with 13 bases sitting between them. From germline, CDR1 is SGDLS and CDR2 YYNGEE. CDR3 nucleotide sequence: TGTGCCAGCAGCGTAGGGACAGCCCCCCGAGAGACCCAGTACTTC. This sequence encodes CASSVGTAPRETQYF.

This clonotype showed up many times. The rearrangement links TRBV10-3 to TRBJ1-2; D not resolved. CDR1 and CDR2 from the germline V gene are ENHRY and SYGVKD. The CDR3 extends over 15 amino acids. V lost 0 bases and J 2 bases, leaving 10 bases between the germline ends. The CDR3 sequence is CAISESLALNYGYTF. CDR3 DNA sequence: TGTGCCATCAGTGAGTCTTTGGCTCTCAACTATGGCTACACCTTC.

Points on this clonotype: Mismatch with germline at one junction end may stem from a read error. V usage is TRBV5-1 and J usage is TRBJ1-4; D possibly corresponds to TRBD1 (5 bases). The CDR3 loop spans 15 amino acids. The germline V gene has CDR1 SGHRS and CDR2 YFSETQ. The CDR3 region is CASSLQDLGNERLFF. DNA of the CDR3: TGCGCCAGCAGCTTACAGGACTTGGGGAATGAAAGACTGTTTTTT.

This clonotype was seen repeatedly, ten times or more. The rearrangement links TRBV9 to TRBJ2-5, with 12 bases identical to TRBD1. The CDR3 is 18 residues long. J was trimmed by 4 bases and V by 1 base; bases with no gene match: 11. CDR1 is SGDLS, CDR2 YYNGEE, per germline. The CDR3 reads CASSVTGQGARFGETQYF. The CDR3 DNA sequence: TGTGCCAGCAGCGTAACGGGACAGGGGGCGAGGTTCGGAGAGACCCAGTACTTC.

The rearrangement joins TRBV2 to TRBJ2-7; D is ambiguous. There are 15 residues in the CDR3. Germline V gene data show CDR1 as SNHLY and CDR2 as FYNNEI. With 6 bases removed from V and 0 bases from J, the gap between germline ends came to 15 bases. The CDR3 region is CASRADRLLSYEQYF. In DNA, the CDR3 is TGTGCCAGCAGGGCTGACCGGCTTCTCTCCTACGAGCAGTACTTC.

This clonotype was seen many times. V and J are TRBV29-1 and TRBJ1-4; possible D gene TRBD1, 6 bases. The V end was cut by 0 bases, the J end by 8 bases, with 13 bases between. Germline V CDR1 and CDR2: SQVTM, ANQGSEA. The CDR3 sequence is 14 residues long. Here the CDR3 reads CSVEEGRGREKLFF. CDR3 in DNA: TGCAGCGTTGAAGAGGGCAGGGGACGAGAAAAACTGTTTTTT. Filled out from reference TRBV29-1 and TRBJ1-4, the complete variable domain reads SAVISQKPSRDICQRGTSLTIQCQVDSQVTMMFWYRQQPGQSLTLIATANQGSEATYESGFVIDKFPISRPNLTFSTLTVSNMSPEDSSIYLCSVEEGRGREKLFFGSGTQLSVL.

In this sample, this clonotype turned up a few times. V is TRBV6-6 and J is TRBJ2-7; TRBD1 is a possible D gene (6 bases). V was pared by 5 bases and J by 2 bases, with 13 bases between. From germline, CDR1 is MNHNY and CDR2 SVGAGI (reference sequence). This CDR3 has 14 residues. The CDR3 bases are TGTGCCAGCAGTACTCCGACAGGCACCTACGAGCAGTACTTC. Residues: CASSTPTGTYEQYF.

This clonotype was seen at least ten times. The chain recombines TRBV9 with TRBJ1-3; D gene unclear. Trimming pared 0 bases from V and 9 bases from J, leaving 13 bases between. Germline loops: CDR1 SGDLS, CDR2 YYNGEE. The CDR3 runs to 14 residues. CDR3 loop: CASSVGGPEGTIYF. The CDR3 bases are TGTGCCAGCAGCGTAGGAGGGCCCGAGGGCACCATATATTTT.

This clonotype occurred many times. CDR3 amino acids: CASSASWGGNTEAFF. CDR3 bases: TGTGCCAGCAGTGCCTCTTGGGGAGGGAACACTGAAGCTTTCTTT. V gene TRBV2 combines with J gene TRBJ1-1; D is uncertain. Germline CDR1 is SNHLY and CDR2 is FYNNEI. This CDR3 is built from 15 residues. The V end lost 4 bases, the J end lost 1 base, and 13 bases lay between the germline ends.